The rows below give T cell receptor beta chains drawn from one sample of a study of identical twins. In TCRdb, the 5' RACE reads were re-called with MiXCR into one record per CDR3 protein. The sample lists 1.5 million or so distinct CDR3 sequences, more than 30% seen once, with over 0.25% in the top ten. The sample comprised cord blood. Receptors originate from a newborn girl in good health. The CDR3 runs from the conserved cysteine through the conserved F or W. Each record gives: CDR3 DNA, CDR3 protein, D gene, J gene, V gene, clone size, CDR3 length. A D gene is named only where the DNA matches it firmly. Only some rows state a clone size, as once, few, many or a class for expanded clones.

TGCGCCAGCAGCCAAGAAGGGGGGTGGGGCACAGATACGCAGTATTTT | CASSQEGGWGTDTQYF | NA | TRBJ2-3 | TRBV4-1 | once | 16
TGTACCAGCAGTTTAGGGCATAGCAATCAGCCCCAGCATTTT | CTSSLGHSNQPQHF | NA | TRBJ1-5 | TRBV28 | NA | 14
TGCAGTGCTACCAGGGGGTCGGACTATGGCTACACCTTC | CSATRGSDYGYTF | TRBD1 | TRBJ1-2 | TRBV20-1 | NA | 13
TGTGCCAGCAGTTCTTCCGGGAGGGGGACCGGGGAGCTGTTTTTT | CASSSSGRGTGELFF | TRBD2 | TRBJ2-2 | TRBV27 | few | 15
TGTGCCAGTAGCCAGACAGGGACTCCAGATACGCAGTATTTT | CASSQTGTPDTQYF | NA | TRBJ2-3 | TRBV19 | NA | 14
TGTGCCAGCAGCCTGACAGAGGGCCGTAATGAAAAACTGTTTTTT | CASSLTEGRNEKLFF | NA | TRBJ1-4 | TRBV5-6 | NA | 15
TGCGCCAGCAGCTGGGGAACAGGTCTATCGAGTGATTCACCCCTCCACTTT | CASSWGTGLSSDSPLHF | NA | TRBJ1-6 | TRBV5-1 | NA | 17
TGCGCCAACAGCCAAGATTATTCCAGCGTCCAATATACAGATACGCAGTATTTT | CANSQDYSSVQYTDTQYF | NA | TRBJ2-3 | TRBV4-1 | NA | 18
TGTGCCAGCAGGTTTAGGGAGATGGATGGGAATGAGCAGTTCTTC | CASRFREMDGNEQFF | NA | TRBJ2-1 | TRBV2 | NA | 15
TGCGCCAGCAGCTTGGTAGGGACAGTCGCCTCGTCGGAGACCCAGTACTTC | CASSLVGTVASSETQYF | TRBD1 | TRBJ2-5 | TRBV5-1 | few | 17
TGTGCCAGCAAGGGGCAGCAAAACTATGGCTACACCTTC | CASKGQQNYGYTF | NA | TRBJ1-2 | TRBV12-3/TRBV12-4 | NA | 13
TGTGCCAGCAGTGGGGGGCAGGGGGCGAATTCACCCCTCCACTTT | CASSGGQGANSPLHF | TRBD1 | TRBJ1-6 | TRBV2 | NA | 15
TGTGCCAGCAGTTTTAGGGGAGCGACAGATACGCAGTATTTT | CASSFRGATDTQYF | NA | TRBJ2-3 | TRBV5-1 | many | 14
TGTGCCAGCAGCCCATCCAGCCCGGACGCCGGGGAGCTGTTTTTT | CASSPSSPDAGELFF | NA | TRBJ2-2 | TRBV28 | NA | 15
TGCAGTGCTACCGGGACAGGGGGCAATCAGCCCCAGCATTTT | CSATGTGGNQPQHF | TRBD1 | TRBJ1-5 | TRBV20-1 | few | 14
TGCGCCAGCAGCCAAGAGTACAGGGAGAGGTTCCGGGAGCTGTTTTTT | CASSQEYRERFRELFF | NA | TRBJ2-2 | TRBV4-1 | few | 16
TGCGCCAGCAGCTTGGGGATAGCGGGAGGGTTGACCAAAAACATTCAGTACTTC | CASSLGIAGGLTKNIQYF | TRBD2 | TRBJ2-4 | TRBV5-1 | NA | 18
TGTGCCAGCAGACGGACAGGCGCGAACACCGGGGAGCTGTTTTTT | CASRRTGANTGELFF | TRBD1 | TRBJ2-2 | TRBV6-5 | NA | 15
TGCAGTGCTAGTAGAAGGAAACCCCATGGCTACACCTTC | CSASRRKPHGYTF | NA | TRBJ1-2 | TRBV20-1 | once | 13
TGTGCCAGCAGTGAAGCGGGTGTGGTTCGCCAAGAGACCCAGTACTTC | CASSEAGVVRQETQYF | NA | TRBJ2-5 | TRBV6-1 | NA | 16
TGTGCCATCAGTGATGGGGGGAGCTATGGCTACACCTTC | CAISDGGSYGYTF | NA | TRBJ1-2 | TRBV10-3 | few | 13
TGCAGCGTTAACGACAGGGAATACGGCTACACCTTC | CSVNDREYGYTF | TRBD1 | TRBJ1-2 | TRBV29-1 | many | 12
TGCGGCGCCTCGACTAGCGGGGGGGAAAATGAGCAGTTCTTC | CGASTSGGENEQFF | TRBD2 | TRBJ2-1 | TRBV29-1 | NA | 14
TGCAGTGCTAGATTCTCAGATACGCAGTATTTT | CSARFSDTQYF | NA | TRBJ2-3 | TRBV20-1 | NA | 11
TGCGCCAGCAGCTTATCTAGCGGGAGAGGATACAGTGAGCAGTACTTC | CASSLSSGRGYSEQYF | TRBD2 | TRBJ2-4 | TRBV5-1 | NA | 16
TGTGCCAGCAGTGACGCGGGACTAGCGGAAGAGACCCAGTACTTC | CASSDAGLAEETQYF | TRBD2 | TRBJ2-5 | TRBV2 | few | 15